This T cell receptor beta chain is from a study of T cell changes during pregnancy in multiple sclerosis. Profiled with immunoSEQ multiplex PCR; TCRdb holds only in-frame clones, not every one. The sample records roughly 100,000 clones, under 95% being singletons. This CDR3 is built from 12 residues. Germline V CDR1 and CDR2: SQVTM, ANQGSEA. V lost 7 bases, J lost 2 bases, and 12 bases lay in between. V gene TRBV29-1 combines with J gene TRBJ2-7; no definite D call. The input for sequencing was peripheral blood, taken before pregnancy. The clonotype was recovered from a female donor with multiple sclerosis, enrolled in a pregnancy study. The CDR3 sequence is CSAGARTYEQYF. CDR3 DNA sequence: TGCAGCGCAGGCGCACGGACCTACGAGCAGTACTTC.